The T cell receptor (beta chain) under discussion was sequenced for a study of blood T cells in healthy people across ages. Whole-study results and caveats: Fewer expanded clones and more diversity marked long-lived versus aged donors. PBMCs left unsorted prevented a conclusive naive versus antigen-experienced comparison.

Turning to this clonotype: Its antigen is not identified.

With a J-beta primer mix and a sample-barcoded 5' primer, a second PCR ran about 7 to 12 cycles. Carrying 12 random nucleotides, a template-switch adaptor labeled each individual cDNA molecule. One entry per CDR3 protein results from TCRdb running MiXCR on the 5' RACE reads. The table lists approximately 780,000 distinct CDR3 sequences, about a quarter of them singletons. J gave up 8 bases and V 8 bases, and 6 bases lay outside the gene matches. Per germline, CDR1 SEHNR and CDR2 FQNEAQ (reference sequence). The length of the CDR3 is 13 residues. In addition, the sample was reused for a study of T cells of mothers and their children. That work contributes: A few healthy Caucasian mothers gave samples, and so did their six children.

The clonotype was recovered from a boy aged 10-17 years in good health. The specimen was blood. V and J are TRBV7-9 and TRBJ2-1; TRBD2 agrees at 10 bases. The CDR3 region has the DNA TGTGCCAGCGTAGCGGGGGGTCTCTATGAGCAGTTCTTC. The encoded protein is CASVAGGLYEQFF.